This T cell receptor beta chain was recorded in a study of regulatory T cells in long-lasting Graves disease. Study conclusions and caveats: Among samples with persistent disease, TRBV28, TRBJ1-2 and TRBJ2-5 were favored.

Time point of the sample: persistent/refractory GD, antithyroid drugs over 5 years with positive TRAb. Extracted PBMC RNA gave rise to the TCR library. In regard to this clonotype: The target antigen is unknown.

Arm-PCR of CDR3 regions and iRepertoire HTBI primers were the basis on which TCR beta libraries were built. TCRdb reanalysed the multiplex PCR reads using MiXCR and keeps one entry per CDR3 protein. The sample consists of hundreds of thousands of distinct CDR3 sequences, around 21% of them appearing once. This CDR3 region has 13 residues. Trimming took 2 bases from V and 7 from J, leaving 15 bases between them. Germline V lookup: CDR1 SQVTM, CDR2 ANQGSEA. The V call is TRBV29-1, the J call TRBJ2-7; D might be TRBD2 (5 bases). The sequencing used peripheral blood mononuclear cells (PBMCs), collected when the disease was refractory, from a patient treated with antithyroid drugs. This TCR was recovered from a female donor with Graves disease. CDR3 protein: CSVERLASGEQYF. The CDR3 region has the DNA TGCAGCGTTGAACGGCTTGCATCGGGAGAGCAGTACTTC.